This passage covers 5 T cell receptor beta chains from one sample sequenced in a study of CD8 T cells in Susac syndrome. Reverse transcription used about 0.5 to 1 ug RNA and random hexamers. MiXCR, applied by TCRdb to the immunoSEQ multiplex PCR reads, yields one record per CDR3 protein. The sample lists roughly 200,000 distinct CDR3 sequences; roughly 91% were seen once. Sequencing was carried out using CD4+ T cells from PBMCs. These receptors came from a human donor with Susac syndrome.

This clonotype was recorded only once. The rearrangement links TRBV28 to TRBJ2-3; 9 bases align to TRBD2. The CDR3 is made up of 14 amino acids. J gave up 4 bases and V 8 bases, and 7 bases lay outside the gene matches. Germline V gene lookup returns CDR1 MDHEN and CDR2 SYDVKM. This chain's CDR3 is CASFSGSPPDTQYF. DNA of the CDR3: TGTGCCAGCTTTAGCGGGAGCCCCCCAGATACGCAGTATTTT.

About this clonotype itself: An end of the junction does not agree with germline; a read error may underlie this. V gene TRBV7-7 combines with J gene TRBJ1-1, with no clear D. Germline V gene lookup returns CDR1 SSHAT and CDR2 FNYEAQ (reference sequence). The CDR3 totals 13 residues. Here the CDR3 reads CASSLGLGSEAFF. DNA of the CDR3: TGTGCTAGCAGCTTAGGGCTCGGGAGTGAAGCTTTCTTT.

The V gene is TRBV4-1, the J gene TRBJ2-1; D not resolved. This CDR3 comprises 16 residues. Per the germline V gene, CDR1 is MGHRA and CDR2 is YSYEKL. The V end lost 2 bases, the J end lost 0 bases, and 11 bases lay between the germline ends. DNA of the CDR3: TGCGCCAGCAGCCAACGGGCCCGTAGCTCCTACAATGAGCAGTTCTTC. Protein: CASSQRARSSYNEQFF.

The V and J genes are TRBV18 and TRBJ2-7; 8 bases line up with TRBD2. The CDR3 is made up of 16 amino acids. Germline V lookup: CDR1 KGHSH, CDR2 LQKENI. Losses at the gene ends were 3 bases for V and 6 bases for J; bases not matched to a gene: 13. CDR3 coding DNA: TGTGCCAGCTCACCGGATTTTAGCGGGATCACCACCGAGCAGTACTTC. Translated: CASSPDFSGITTEQYF.

The chain carries TRBV5-1 and TRBJ1-2; 8 bases align to TRBD1. The CDR3 has 14 amino acids. The ends lost 4 bases at V and 2 bases at J; junction bases unmatched: 4. Germline loops: CDR1 SGHRS, CDR2 YFSETQ. The CDR3 nucleotides read TGCGCCAGCAGCGCGGGACAGGAAAACTATGGCTACACCTTC. Amino acids: CASSAGQENYGYTF.